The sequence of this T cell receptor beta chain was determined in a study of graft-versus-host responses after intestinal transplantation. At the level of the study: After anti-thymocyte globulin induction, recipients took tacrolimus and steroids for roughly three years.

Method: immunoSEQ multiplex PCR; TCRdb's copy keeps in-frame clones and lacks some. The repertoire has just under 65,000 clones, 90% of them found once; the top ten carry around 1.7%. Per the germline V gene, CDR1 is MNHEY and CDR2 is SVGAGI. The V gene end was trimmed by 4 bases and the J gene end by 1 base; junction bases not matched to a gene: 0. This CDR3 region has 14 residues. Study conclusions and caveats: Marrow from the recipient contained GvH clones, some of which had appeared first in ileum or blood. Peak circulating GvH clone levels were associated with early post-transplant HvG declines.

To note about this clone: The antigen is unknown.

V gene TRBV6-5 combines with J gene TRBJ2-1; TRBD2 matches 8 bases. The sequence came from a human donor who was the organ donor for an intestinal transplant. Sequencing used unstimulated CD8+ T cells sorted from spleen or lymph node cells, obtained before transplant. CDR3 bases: TGTGCCAGCAGTTTAGCGGGATCCTACAATGAGCAGTTCTTC. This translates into CASSLAGSYNEQFF.